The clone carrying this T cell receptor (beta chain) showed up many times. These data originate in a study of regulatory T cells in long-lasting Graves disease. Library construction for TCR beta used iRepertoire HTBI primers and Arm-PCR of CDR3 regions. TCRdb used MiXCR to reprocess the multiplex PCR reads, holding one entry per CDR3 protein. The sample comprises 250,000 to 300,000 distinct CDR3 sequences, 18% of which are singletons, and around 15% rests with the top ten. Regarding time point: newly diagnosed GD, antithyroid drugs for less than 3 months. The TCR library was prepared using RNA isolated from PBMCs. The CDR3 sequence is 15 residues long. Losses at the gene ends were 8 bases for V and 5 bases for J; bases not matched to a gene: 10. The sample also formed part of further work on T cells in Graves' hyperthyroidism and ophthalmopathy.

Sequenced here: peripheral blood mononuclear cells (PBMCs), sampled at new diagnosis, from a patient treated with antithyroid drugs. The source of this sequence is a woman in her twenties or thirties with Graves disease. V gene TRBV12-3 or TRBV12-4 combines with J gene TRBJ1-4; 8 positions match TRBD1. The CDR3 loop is CASGTRTGLNEKLFF. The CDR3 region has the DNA TGTGCCAGCGGCACAAGGACAGGGCTGAATGAAAAACTGTTTTTT.